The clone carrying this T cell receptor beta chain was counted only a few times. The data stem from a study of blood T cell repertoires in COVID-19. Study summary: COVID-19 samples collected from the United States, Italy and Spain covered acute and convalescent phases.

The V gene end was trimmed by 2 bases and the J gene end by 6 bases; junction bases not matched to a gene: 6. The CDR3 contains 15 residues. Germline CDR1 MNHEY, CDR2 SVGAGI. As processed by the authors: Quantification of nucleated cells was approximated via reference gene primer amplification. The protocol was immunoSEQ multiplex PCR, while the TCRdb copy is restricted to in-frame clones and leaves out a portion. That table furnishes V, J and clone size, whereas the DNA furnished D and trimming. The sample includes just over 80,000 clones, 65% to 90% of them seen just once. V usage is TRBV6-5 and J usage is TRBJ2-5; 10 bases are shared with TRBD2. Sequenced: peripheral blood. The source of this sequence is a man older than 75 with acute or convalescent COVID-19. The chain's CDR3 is CASSYASGRDKTQYF. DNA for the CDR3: TGTGCCAGCAGTTACGCTAGCGGGAGAGATAAGACCCAGTACTTC.